These 9 T cell receptor beta chains were all obtained from the same sample, sequenced in a study of blood T cells in healthy people across ages. Primed by a sample-barcoded 5' primer and a J-beta primer mix, a second PCR proceeded for about 6 to 12 cycles. TCRdb called the 5' RACE reads again in MiXCR, with one record for every CDR3 protein. The sample shows about 930,000 distinct CDR3 sequences, about 29% of them seen only once. These data also featured in a second study, about T cells of mothers and their children.

The sequenced sample was blood. The source is a middle-aged woman in good health.

The sample holds many counts of this clonotype. The V gene is TRBV29-1, the J gene TRBJ1-2; no reliable D call. Trimming shortened V by 7 bases and J by 8 bases, and 11 bases separated the two germline ends. CDR1 SQVTM and CDR2 ANQGSEA come from the germline V gene. This CDR3 comprises 10 residues. This CDR3 reads CSALTRGYTF. The CDR3 DNA is TGCAGCGCTCTGACCCGGGGCTACACCTTC.

This chain links TRBV20-1 with TRBJ2-1, with TRBD2 identical over 7 bases. CDR3 length: 16 residues. The junction had 14 bases not matched to a gene; V was cut back by 0 bases and J by 9 bases. Germline V lookup: CDR1 DFQATT, CDR2 SNEGSKA (reference sequence). The CDR3 DNA reads TGCAGTGCTAGAGATTGGCGAGCGGGGCGTCATGGTGAGCAGTTCTTC. It yields the protein CSARDWRAGRHGEQFF.

The CDR3 nucleotides read TGCAGCGTTGGATGGGGCTTCACTGAAGCTTTCTTT. It translates to CSVGWGFTEAFF. J is TRBJ1-1 and V is TRBV29-1; TRBD1 is a possible D gene (5 bases). V was cut by 4 bases and J by 4 bases, with 10 bases left in between. Germline CDR1 and CDR2: SQVTM and ANQGSEA. CDR3 length: 12 amino acids.

This chain joins TRBV24-1 and TRBJ2-7, with D perhaps matching TRBD2 (6 bases). The end of the DNA aligns better with TRBJ2-5, so the J call may be wrong. CDR1 and CDR2 (germline): KGHDR, SFDVKD. The CDR3 has 15 amino acids. In nucleotides, the CDR3 is TGTGCCACCAGTGACCAAGGGACTGGGTGGGAGACCCAGTACTTC. Protein product: CATSDQGTGWETQYF.

The chain uses TRBV7-2 and TRBJ1-2; D remains unclear. CDR1 and CDR2 (germline): SGHTA, FQGNSA. The V end lost 5 bases, the J end lost 4 bases, and 14 bases lay between the germline ends. This CDR3 spans 14 amino acids. The CDR3 bases are TGTGCCAGCAGCGCGGACCCAAACAGCTATGGCTACACCTTC. Amino acids: CASSADPNSYGYTF. Full variable domain (rest looked up from reference TRBV7-2 and TRBJ1-2): GAGVSQSPSNKVTEKGKDVELRCDPISGHTALYWYRQSLGQGLEFLIYFQGNSAPDKSGLPSDRFSAERTGGSVSTLTIQRTQQEDSAVYLCASSADPNSYGYTFGSGTRLTVV.

This rearrangement joins TRBV12-3 or TRBV12-4 to TRBJ1-1; D might be TRBD1 (5 bases). The CDR3 consists of 16 residues. V shed 5 bases and J shed 1 base, with 17 bases lying between them. DNA for the CDR3: TGTGCCAGCAGTCAAGGGGCAGGGTTGGGGAACACTGAAGCTTTCTTT. Translated: CASSQGAGLGNTEAFF.

This clonotype was observed a few times. The rearrangement links TRBV5-1 to TRBJ2-7; maybe TRBD1 (6 bases). This CDR3 has 15 amino acids. CDR1 SGHRS and CDR2 YFSETQ come from the germline V gene. The ends were cut back, 3 bases at V and 0 bases at J, with 13 bases in the middle. Written as DNA, the CDR3 is TGCGCCAGCAGCTCCCGGGACATTCTCTCCTACGAGCAGTACTTC. Translated, it gives CASSSRDILSYEQYF.

This clonotype has at least ten counts. This chain uses TRBV5-1 with TRBJ2-7; D may be TRBD2 (5 bases). Germline V lookup: CDR1 SGHRS, CDR2 YFSETQ. Trimming left V 5 bases short and J 7 bases short, with 22 bases between. The CDR3 contains 15 residues. Written as DNA, the CDR3 is TGCGCCAGCAGAGGGTACCGTGAGGGTACGGGAGAGCAGTACTTC. It is translated as CASRGYREGTGEQYF.

This clonotype was counted ten times or more. This chain connects TRBV27 to TRBJ2-5; D is perhaps TRBD1 (6 bases). Germline V lookup: CDR1 MNHEY, CDR2 SMNVEV (reference sequence). Between the trimmed V and J ends, which lost 2 bases and 4 bases, there was a span of 11 bases. The CDR3 loop spans 14 amino acids. The CDR3 DNA sequence: TGTGCCAGCAGTTTACAGGGGCTAGGAGAGACCCAGTACTTC. Protein sequence: CASSLQGLGETQYF.